The 29 T cell receptor beta chains below come from one sample, sequenced in a study of PD-1 blockade in classical Hodgkin lymphoma. Autologous stem cell transplantation was followed by relapse in every patient, and brentuximab vedotin exposure varied. This table comes from immunoSEQ multiplex PCR, and its TCRdb copy is limited to in-frame clones, with some not included. In the table there are 25,000 to 30,000 clones, roughly 70% of which are singletons. The input for sequencing was peripheral blood mononuclear cells (PBMCs), taken before the second cycle of nivolumab. The receptors shown here come from a human donor with classical Hodgkin lymphoma.

The chain uses TRBV5-1 and TRBJ1-1; no firm D call. CDR3 length: 15 residues. V dropped 0 bases and J dropped 6 bases, with 15 bases sitting between them. Germline CDR1 is SGHRS and CDR2 is YFSETQ. This CDR3 reads CASSLAVMASSEAFF. DNA of the CDR3: TGCGCCAGCAGCTTGGCGGTTATGGCTAGCTCTGAAGCTTTCTTT.

The gene calls are TRBV29-1 and TRBJ1-1; D perhaps matches TRBD1 (5 bases). The CDR3 consists of 16 residues. Germline loops: CDR1 SQVTM, CDR2 ANQGSEA. V lost 5 bases and J lost 0, with 19 bases in between. CDR3 bases: TGCAGCGTTTTCGGCCGTCAGGGAGTCATGAACACTGAAGCTTTCTTT. Translating it yields CSVFGRQGVMNTEAFF.

This clone was found once. The rearrangement joins TRBV27 to TRBJ2-7; either TRBD1 or TRBD2 may supply D (5 bases each). CDR1 is MNHEY and CDR2 is SMNVEV in the germline V gene (reference sequence). This CDR3 comprises 14 residues. Trimming pared 6 bases from V and 2 bases from J, leaving 14 bases between. The CDR3 DNA is TGTGCCAGCAGCCCCATGGGGGTTCCCTACGAGCAGTACGTC. Its translation: CASSPMGVPYEQYV.

This clone was seen just once. V usage is TRBV5-7 and J usage is TRBJ2-2; TRBD2 is a possible D gene (6 bases). TRBV5-7 is flagged as an ORF with uncertain function. Between the trimmed V and J ends, which lost 2 bases and 4 bases, there was a span of 12 bases. There are 15 residues in the CDR3. In DNA, the CDR3 is TGTGCCAGCAGCTTAGGAGGGGTCCGCACCGGGGAGCTGTTTTTT. This sequence encodes CASSLGGVRTGELFF.

The CDR3 bases are TGCGCCAGCAGCCAAGGGGCGGGGGGCGGTGGCTACACCTTC. Its translation: CASSQGAGGGGYTF. The chain has TRBV4-3 and TRBJ1-2, with TRBD1 as a possible D gene (6 bases). The CDR3 spans 14 residues. V gave up 1 base and J gave up 7 bases, with 13 bases separating them. CDR1 LGHNA and CDR2 YSLEER come from the germline V gene.

This chain uses TRBV4-3 with TRBJ2-1; 10 nucleotides match TRBD2. Germline-derived CDR1 and CDR2 are LGHNA and YSLEER. V gave up 6 bases and J gave up 7 bases; unmatched junction bases: 9. This CDR3 is built from 15 residues. CDR3 protein: CASSRRAGGLNEQFF. The CDR3 DNA is TGCGCCAGCAGTCGCCGAGCGGGGGGGCTAAATGAGCAGTTCTTC.

This clone has more than one count but fewer than ten. This same CDR3 is encoded by further DNA sequences in the sample. The chain has TRBV4-2 and TRBJ1-1; 7 nucleotides line up with TRBD1. Germline CDR1 LGHNA, CDR2 YNFKEQ. The J segment lost 3 bases and the V segment lost 1 base, leaving 2 bases of the junction unmatched. This CDR3 is 14 amino acids long. The CDR3: CASSQATGDTEAFF. CDR3 in DNA: TGTGCCAGCAGCCAAGCCACAGGGGACACTGAAGCTTTCTTT.

This clone came up many times. V gene TRBV5-6 combines with J gene TRBJ1-1; tentative D call: TRBD1 (5 bases). Trimming cost V 4 bases and J 1 base, with 11 bases left between them. CDR1 is SGHDT, CDR2 YYEEEE, per germline. The CDR3 length is 14 residues. The CDR3 protein is CASSPWGANTEAFF. In DNA, the CDR3 is TGTGCCAGCAGCCCTTGGGGCGCGAACACTGAAGCTTTCTTT.

V usage is TRBV6-1 and J usage is TRBJ1-5; a weak D match, TRBD1 (6 bases). This CDR3 region has 16 residues. Per germline, CDR1 MNHNS and CDR2 SASEGT. V lost 2 bases, J lost 3 bases, and 14 bases lay in between. CDR3 sequence reads: CASSERVRGLNQPQHF. CDR3 in DNA: TGTGCCAGCAGTGAAAGGGTCAGGGGTCTCAATCAGCCCCAGCATTTT.

V gene TRBV6-6 combines with J gene TRBJ1-5; TRBD1 matches at 8 bases. Germline CDR1 is MNHNY and CDR2 is SVGAGI (reference sequence). Losses at the gene ends were 6 bases for V and 2 bases for J; bases not matched to a gene: 3. There are 14 residues in the CDR3. CDR3 in DNA: TGTGCCAGCAGACGGACAGGGCGCAATCAGCCCCAGCATTTT. This gives the protein CASRRTGRNQPQHF.

The chain carries TRBV28 and TRBJ1-1, with D uncertain. The germline V gene has CDR1 MDHEN and CDR2 SYDVKM. The CDR3 covers 13 residues. The V end lost 3 bases, the J end lost 8 bases, and 13 bases lay between the germline ends. CDR3 protein: CASSFGSLGEAFF. CDR3 in DNA: TGTGCCAGCAGTTTCGGCAGCCTGGGGGAAGCTTTCTTT. The variable domain in full, with the rest retrieved from reference TRBV28 and TRBJ1-1, is DVKVTQSSRYLVKRTGEKVFLECVQDMDHENMFWYRQDPGLGLRLIYFSYDVKMKEKGDIPEGYSVSREKKERFSLILESASTNQTSMYLCASSFGSLGEAFFGQGTRLTVV.

The rearrangement joins TRBV6-5 to TRBJ1-3; tentatively, D is TRBD1 (5 bases). The V end was cut by 8 bases, the J end by 1 base, with 9 bases between. Germline V CDR1 and CDR2: MNHEY, SVGAGI. The CDR3 is 13 amino acids. This CDR3 is CASGQISGNTIYF. The CDR3 coding sequence is TGTGCCAGCGGACAAATTTCTGGAAACACCATATATTTT.

CDR3 sequence reads: CASSFLTGTGADTQYF. For the CDR3, the DNA is TGTGCCAGCAGCTTCCTCACCGGGACAGGGGCAGATACGCAGTATTTT. The gene calls are TRBV5-6 and TRBJ2-3, with TRBD1 matching 10 bases. This CDR3 is built from 16 residues. CDR1 and CDR2 (germline): SGHDT, YYEEEE. J was trimmed by 4 bases and V by 2 bases; bases with no gene match: 7. Based on the CDR3 plus reference TRBV5-6 and TRBJ2-3, the full variable domain is DAGVTQSPTHLIKTRGQQVTLRCSPKSGHDTVSWYQQALGQGPQFIFQYYEEEERQRGNFPDRFSGHQFPNYSSELNVNALLLGDSALYLCASSFLTGTGADTQYFGPGTRLTVL.

The rearrangement uses TRBV19 and TRBJ2-7; a weak D match, TRBD1 (5 bases). Trimming shortened V by 6 bases and J by 2 bases, and 11 bases separated the two germline ends. CDR1 LNHDA and CDR2 SQIVND come from the germline V gene (reference sequence). CDR3 size: 13 residues. In nucleotides, the CDR3 is TGTGCCAGTAGCCCCCAGGGCGCCTACGAGCAGTACTTC. Residues: CASSPQGAYEQYF.

As regards this clone: A read error may account for a junction end that differs from germline. V and J are TRBV19 and TRBJ1-5; 8 bases are a match to TRBD1. CDR1 and CDR2 from the germline V gene are LNHDA and SQIVND (reference sequence). CDR3 length: 16 amino acids. CDR3 coding DNA: TGTGCCAGTATTCCCCGAGAGGCAGGGGGCAAACAGCCCCAGCATTTT. It translates to CASIPREAGGKQPQHF. The whole variable domain, remainder taken from reference TRBV19 and TRBJ1-5, is DGGITQSPKYLFRKEGQNVTLSCEQNLNHDAMYWYRQDPGQGLRLIYYSQIVNDFQKGDIAEGYSVSREKKESFPLTVTSAQKNPTAFYLCASIPREAGGKQPQHFGDGTRLSIL.

The V and J genes are TRBV5-1 and TRBJ2-1; possible D gene TRBD2, 6 bases. The V end lost 3 bases, the J end lost 7 bases, and 8 bases lay between the germline ends. The length of the CDR3 is 12 residues. CDR1 is SGHRS, CDR2 YFSETQ, per germline. CDR3 DNA: TGCGCCAGCAGCTCCGGAGGGAATGAGCAGTTCTTC. Protein product: CASSSGGNEQFF.

The chain links TRBV7-2 to TRBJ1-2, with TRBD1 matching 7 bases. Trimming at V came to 2 bases and at J to 4 bases, leaving 4 bases not matched to a gene. Looked up from germline, CDR1 is SGHTA and CDR2 is FQGNSA. The CDR3 consists of 14 residues. The CDR3 nucleotides are TGTGCCAGCAGCTTAACAGGGGCGGTCTATGGCTACACCTTC. It encodes CASSLTGAVYGYTF. The full variable domain, rest sourced from reference TRBV7-2 and TRBJ1-2, is GAGVSQSPSNKVTEKGKDVELRCDPISGHTALYWYRQSLGQGLEFLIYFQGNSAPDKSGLPSDRFSAERTGGSVSTLTIQRTQQEDSAVYLCASSLTGAVYGYTFGSGTRLTVV.

The chain combines TRBV4-2 with TRBJ2-5; D is tentatively TRBD1 or TRBD2 (6 bases each). Trimming cost V 4 bases and J 4 bases, with 16 bases left between them. This CDR3 has 15 residues. Per the germline V gene, CDR1 is LGHNA and CDR2 is YNFKEQ. In nucleotides, the CDR3 is TGTGCCAGCAGCCCATCCGCACAGGGAGGAGAGACCCAGTACTTC. It is translated as CASSPSAQGGETQYF.

The rearrangement joins TRBV11-2 to TRBJ2-5; TRBD2 is a possible D gene (6 bases). Germline assignment: CDR1 SGHAT and CDR2 FQNNGV. This CDR3 comprises 15 residues. Trimming left V 1 base short and J 0 bases short, with 9 bases between. The CDR3: CASSLGAGNQETQYF. CDR3 nucleotide sequence: TGTGCCAGCAGCTTAGGGGCGGGGAACCAAGAGACCCAGTACTTC.

The V gene is TRBV29-1, the J gene TRBJ2-6, with 8 bases matching TRBD1. V trimming: 6 bases; J trimming: 0 bases; junction bases outside the gene matches: 7. The CDR3 is 16 residues long. Germline V gives CDR1 SQVTM, CDR2 ANQGSEA. The CDR3, as DNA: TGCAGCGTGATGACAGGGGACCCCTCTGGGGCCAACGTCCTGACTTTC. This translates into CSVMTGDPSGANVLTF.

V and J are TRBV2 and TRBJ1-2, with 9 positions matching TRBD1. CDR3 length: 16 amino acids. V gave up 6 bases and J gave up 7 bases; unmatched junction bases: 15. The germline V gene encodes CDR1 SNHLY and CDR2 FYNNEI. In DNA, the CDR3 is TGTGCCAGCAGCGACGGTCGGACAGGGGCCGCAGGTGGCTACACCTTC. Protein: CASSDGRTGAAGGYTF.

V is TRBV5-4 and J is TRBJ2-5; TRBD2 agrees at 9 bases. The CDR3 loop spans 13 amino acids. Trimming at V came to 4 bases and at J to 5 bases, leaving 3 bases not matched to a gene. The germline gives CDR1 SGHNT, CDR2 YYREEE (reference sequence). This chain's CDR3 is CASSPTSGETQYF. CDR3 coding DNA: TGTGCCAGCAGCCCTACTAGCGGGGAGACCCAGTACTTC.

In DNA form, the CDR3 reads TGTGCCAGCATCAGGGGGGGGAACTATGGCTACACCTTC. It codes for CASIRGGNYGYTF. The chain combines TRBV2 with TRBJ1-2, with 7 bases lining up with TRBD1. Germline CDR1 reads SNHLY; CDR2 reads FYNNEI. J gave up 2 bases and V 7 bases, and 4 bases lay outside the gene matches. CDR3 size: 13 residues.

This clone has only a few counts. J is TRBJ1-1 and V is TRBV6-6; TRBD1 is a possible D gene (6 bases). Trimming left V 0 bases short and J 1 base short, with 9 bases between. The CDR3 extends over 15 amino acids. The V gene's germline CDR1 is MNHNY and CDR2 SVGAGI (reference sequence). CDR3 protein: CASSYSGRGNTEAFF. The CDR3 DNA reads as TGTGCCAGCAGTTACTCGGGCAGGGGGAACACTGAAGCTTTCTTT.

This chain links TRBV7-2 with TRBJ2-5; 10 bases line up with TRBD2. Looked up from germline, CDR1 is SGHTA and CDR2 is FQGNSA. The junction had 2 bases not matched to a gene; V was cut back by 1 base and J by 3 bases. This CDR3 is built from 15 residues. The CDR3 loop is CASSLELAGKETQYF. In nucleotides, the CDR3 is TGTGCCAGCAGCTTAGAACTAGCGGGGAAAGAGACCCAGTACTTC.

The CDR3 loop reads CATRETALSETQYF. The CDR3 bases are TGTGCCACCCGTGAAACAGCGCTCTCGGAGACCCAGTACTTC. This sequence joins TRBV6-1 and TRBJ2-5; D is unclear. The V and J ends lost 10 bases and 5 bases respectively, with 20 bases between them. The V gene's germline CDR1 is MNHNS and CDR2 SASEGT. The CDR3 runs 14 residues.

The rearrangement joins TRBV5-1 to TRBJ2-3, with 9 bases identical to TRBD1. The CDR3 is made up of 14 amino acids. CDR1 is SGHRS, CDR2 YFSETQ, per germline. V lost 4 bases and J lost 3; bases outside the gene matches: 3. The CDR3 DNA sequence: TGCGCCAGCAGCCCCGGGACAGGGACAGATACGCAGTATTTT. Its translation is CASSPGTGTDTQYF. The full variable domain, completed using reference TRBV5-1 and TRBJ2-3, is KAGVTQTPRYLIKTRGQQVTLSCSPISGHRSVSWYQQTPGQGLQFLFEYFSETQRNKGNFPGRFSGRQFSNSRSEMNVSTLELGDSALYLCASSPGTGTDTQYFGPGTRLTVL.

In its sample, this clone was seen once. The chain has TRBV7-2 and TRBJ2-3; TRBD2 is a possible D gene (7 bases). The V gene lost 1 base and the J gene lost 4 bases, with 12 bases spanning the gap. Germline CDR1 reads SGHTA; CDR2 reads FQGNSA. CDR3 length: 15 amino acids. The CDR3 DNA follows: TGTGCCAGCAGCTTAGTGGGAGGGGGAGCAGATACGCAGTATTTT. Translating gives CASSLVGGGADTQYF.

The rearrangement uses TRBV11-2 and TRBJ2-1; D is uncertain. V was trimmed by 4 bases and J by 4 bases, leaving 11 bases between them. The germline gives CDR1 SGHAT, CDR2 FQNNGV. CDR3 length equals 14 residues. CDR3 bases: TGTGCCAGCAGCTCCCCGCCAGAATACAATGAGCAGTTCTTC. Encoded protein: CASSSPPEYNEQFF.